These T cell receptor beta chains were read from a single sample in a study of blood T cell repertoires in COVID-19. Using immunoSEQ multiplex PCR, the repertoire was profiled, and TCRdb retains in-frame clones only, with some absent. The sample shows approximately 90,000 clones, about four fifths of them seen only once. Specimen: peripheral blood. The receptors were sampled from a man between 65 and 80 years old with COVID-19, enrolled during active disease. The CDR3 runs from the conserved cysteine through the conserved F or W. The D gene is left open where the match is weak. Clone size appears in some rows only: once, few, many, or a class for an expanded clone.

v_gene	d_gene	abundance	j_gene	CDR3nt	CDR3aa
TRBV15	TRBD1	NA	TRBJ2-7	TGTGCCACCAGCAGAGGGCAGGGGGTCTACGAGCAGTACTTC	CATSRGQGVYEQYF
TRBV7-2	NA	once	TRBJ1-4	TGTGCCAGCAGCCCGACAGGCCGGGAAAAACTGTTTTTT	CASSPTGREKLFF
TRBV11-2	TRBD1	NA	TRBJ2-7	TGTGCCAGCAGCTTTCCCCGGGACAGGTTAAGCTACGAGCAGTACTTC	CASSFPRDRLSYEQYF
TRBV6-5	NA	NA	TRBJ1-5	TGTGCCAGCAGTTACTCTGGGGGAGGGCAGCCCCAGCATTTT	CASSYSGGGQPQHF
TRBV19	NA	NA	TRBJ1-1	TGTGCCAGTAGTATCGGAACAGGAGCACGAGCTGAAGCTTTCTTT	CASSIGTGARAEAFF
TRBV5-5	NA	NA	TRBJ2-1	TGTGCCAGCAGTTTTTCCCCTCCACCCGGGGTCTACAATGAGCAGTTCTTC	CASSFSPPPGVYNEQFF
TRBV6-1	TRBD1	NA	TRBJ1-6	TGTGCCAGCAGTGACCGAAACAGGGGGCGAAATTCACCCCTCCACTTT	CASSDRNRGRNSPLHF
TRBV4-2	NA	NA	TRBJ2-5	TGTGCCAGCAGCCTCCACAGTGGTAGCGGACAAGAGACCCAGTACTTC	CASSLHSGSGQETQYF
TRBV5-1	NA	NA	TRBJ1-2	TGCGCCAGCAGCTTGGGAGCGGTTGATGGCTACACCTTC	CASSLGAVDGYTF
TRBV3-1/TRBV3-2	TRBD2	NA	TRBJ2-7	TGTGCCAGCAGCCTTATACTAGCGGGAGATATCGAGCAGTACTTC	CASSLILAGDIEQYF
TRBV5-6	NA	few	TRBJ1-2	TGTGCCAGCAGCTGGCGGAGATACCCCTATGGCTACACCTTC	CASSWRRYPYGYTF
TRBV27	TRBD1	NA	TRBJ2-7	TGTGCCAGCAGGAATAGGGACAGGGGGCAGCGCGAGCAGTACTTC	CASRNRDRGQREQYF
TRBV5-5	NA	NA	TRBJ1-2	TGTGCCAGCAGCTTGGGGCAGGCGAACTATGGCTACACCTTC	CASSLGQANYGYTF
TRBV5-4	TRBD1	few	TRBJ1-2	TGTGCCAGCAGCACGGCGGGACAGAACTATGGCTACACCTTC	CASSTAGQNYGYTF
TRBV6-2/TRBV6-3	TRBD2	NA	TRBJ2-2	TGTGCCAGCAGTAAACTAGCGTCCACCGGGGAGCTGTTTTTT	CASSKLASTGELFF
TRBV5-8	TRBD1	NA	TRBJ1-2	TGTGCCAGCAGCCCGACCGGGACAGGGACTCTTCGGGGCTACACCTTC	CASSPTGTGTLRGYTF
TRBV11-2	NA	NA	TRBJ2-1	TGTGCCAGCAGCTTCTCTAGCGACAATGAGCAGTTCTTC	CASSFSSDNEQFF
TRBV27	TRBD1	NA	TRBJ1-2	TGTGCCAGCATCGTCTGGAGTCTAAGACAGGGGGGCTACACCTTC	CASIVWSLRQGGYTF
TRBV6-6	TRBD2	NA	TRBJ2-7	TGTGCCAGCAGCCGACGGAGCGGGGTCACCTACGAGCAGTACTTC	CASSRRSGVTYEQYF
TRBV15	NA	NA	TRBJ1-6	TGTGCCACCAGCAGTTATGGACAGAATTCACCCCTCCACTTT	CATSSYGQNSPLHF
TRBV23-1	NA	NA	TRBJ2-7	TGCGCCCCCGGGAGATGGAACGAGCAGTACTTC	CAPGRWNEQYF
TRBV19	TRBD2	few	TRBJ2-1	TGTGCCAGTAGTACCGGGAGGAGGGTAAATGAGCAGTTCTTC	CASSTGRRVNEQFF
TRBV19	NA	NA	TRBJ1-5	TGTGCCAGTAGTAAACGTCCAGGCAATCAGCCCCAGCATTTT	CASSKRPGNQPQHF
TRBV2	TRBD2	NA	TRBJ2-5	TGTGCCAGCAGTGGCCTAGCGGGGGGCCAAGAGACCCAGTACTTC	CASSGLAGGQETQYF
TRBV11-3	NA	NA	TRBJ2-1	TGTGCCAGCAGGCCCGAGGGCTCCAATGAGCAGTTCTTC	CASRPEGSNEQFF
TRBV3-1/TRBV3-2	NA	NA	TRBJ2-1	TGTGCCAGCAGCCAAGGTGCCGGGTCCTCCTACAATGAGCAGTTCTTC	CASSQGAGSSYNEQFF
TRBV19	NA	NA	TRBJ2-5	TGTGCCAGTAGTATAGCAGGGGGGACACGAGAGACCCAGTACTTC	CASSIAGGTRETQYF
TRBV10-2	NA	NA	TRBJ1-1	TGCGCCAGCAGTGACGGGGGGGTCCGGACTCCGAACACTGAGGCTTTCTTT	CASSDGGVRTPNTEAFF
TRBV6-2/TRBV6-3	TRBD1	NA	TRBJ2-1	TGTGCCAGCAGTCTCTTCGCCGGGACAGGGGCCTACAATGAGCAGTTCTTC	CASSLFAGTGAYNEQFF
TRBV5-1	NA	NA	TRBJ2-1	TGCGCCAGCAATGCGGAGGCGAACGCGAGGTACAATGAGCAGTTCTTC	CASNAEANARYNEQFF
TRBV6-6	NA	NA	TRBJ2-1	TGTGCCAGCAGTCACCACGACAGCCGGCCCGAGGTGCAGTTCTTC	CASSHHDSRPEVQFF
TRBV2	NA	NA	TRBJ2-7	TGTGCCAGCAGGGGCGACGGTTCCTACGAGCAGTACTTC	CASRGDGSYEQYF
TRBV7-9	NA	NA	TRBJ2-7	TGTGCCAGCAGCCTCCAGGACACTTACTACGAGCAGTACTTC	CASSLQDTYYEQYF
TRBV9	NA	medium-sized	TRBJ2-2	TGTGCCAGCAGCGTAGGGCAGGGTGCCGGGGAGCTGTTTTTT	CASSVGQGAGELFF
TRBV6-2/TRBV6-3	NA	NA	TRBJ1-1	TGTGCCAGCAGTTACGGGCAGAACACTGAAGCTTTCTTT	CASSYGQNTEAFF
TRBV28	NA	few	TRBJ1-6	TGTGCCAGCAAAACGGCAGGTAGTTCCTATAATTCACCCCTCCACTTT	CASKTAGSSYNSPLHF
TRBV18	NA	NA	TRBJ2-1	TGTGCCAGCTCACCACGTGGGGGGAACTACAATGAGCAGTTCTTC	CASSPRGGNYNEQFF
TRBV12-3/TRBV12-4	TRBD1	once	TRBJ2-7	TGTGCCAGCAGTCGACAGGGGTACGAGCAGTACTTC	CASSRQGYEQYF
TRBV30	TRBD1	NA	TRBJ1-1	TGTGCCTGGAGTGGACAGGGTTCCACTGAAGCTTTCTTT	CAWSGQGSTEAFF
TRBV29-1	NA	NA	TRBJ2-1	TGCAGCGTTTCCAGGGGAAGGAGCTCCTACAATGAGCAGTTCTTC	CSVSRGRSSYNEQFF
TRBV4-2	NA	once	TRBJ1-3	TGTGCCAGCAGCCAAAGTTTGGTTAGCTCTGGAAACACCATATATTTT	CASSQSLVSSGNTIYF
TRBV6-5	NA	NA	TRBJ1-2	TGTGCCAGCAGAACAAACAGGGCCGGTTATGGCTACACCTTC	CASRTNRAGYGYTF
TRBV5-5	NA	NA	TRBJ2-1	TGTGCCAGCAGCTTGGCCACAAGCTCCTACAATGAGCAGTTCTTC	CASSLATSSYNEQFF
TRBV18	NA	few	TRBJ1-2	TGTGCCAGCTCACCACCCTCGTCAGGGTACTATGGCTACACCTTC	CASSPPSSGYYGYTF